This passage covers 20 T cell receptor beta chains from one sample sequenced in a study of cytomegalovirus exposure and HLA in healthy donors (dated by TCRdb to between 2016 and 2019). Libraries were built with the immunoSEQ multiplex PCR assay. A mixture of 60 forward primers for TCR Vbeta segments and 13 reverse primers for TCR Jbeta segments was used in the multiplex PCR. The table was pulled from immuneACCESS by TCRdb, which kept in-frame rearrangements only. Such tables lose some clones; where checked, under half of the loss comes from unresolved V genes, and the rest has no known cause. The sample profile shows around 150,000 clones; around nine tenths of them were found once. The ten largest make up 5.2% of the sample. Sequencing was performed on PBMCs. The source is a woman aged 30 to 39 in good health and CMV-seronegative.

In its sample, this clone was seen a few times. The chain joins TRBV11-2 to TRBJ2-1; D not resolved. CDR1 is SGHAT and CDR2 is FQNNGV in the germline V gene. CDR3 length: 15 amino acids. With 3 bases removed from V and 0 bases from J, the gap between germline ends came to 9 bases. The CDR3 nucleotides read TGTGCCAGCAGCTTCCTAATGAGCTCCTACAATGAGCAGTTCTTC. Translated: CASSFLMSSYNEQFF.

This clone was found a few times. The genes are TRBV29-1 and TRBJ2-5; 10 bases are shared with TRBD2. The CDR3 runs 15 residues. J lost 1 base, V lost 5 bases, and 7 bases had no gene match. Germline V gene data show CDR1 as SQVTM and CDR2 as ANQGSEA. The CDR3 is CSVFSGRTSQETQYF. In DNA form, the CDR3 reads TGCAGCGTTTTTAGCGGGAGGACCTCCCAAGAGACCCAGTACTTC.

The chain joins TRBV10-2 to TRBJ2-3, with 13 bases fitting TRBD2. The CDR3 is made up of 18 amino acids. Germline assignment: CDR1 WSHSY and CDR2 SAAADI. J lost 3 bases, V lost 6 bases, and 12 bases had no gene match. CDR3 DNA: TGCGCCAGCAGCTCCGGGACTAGCGGGACCGTGGGGACAGATACGCAGTATTTT. Its translation is CASSSGTSGTVGTDTQYF.

The table lists this clone with a count of one. V gene TRBV27 combines with J gene TRBJ2-2; D may be TRBD2 (5 bases). The CDR3 extends over 16 amino acids. The germline V and J ends were trimmed by 5 bases and 5 bases, with 18 bases remaining between them. Germline loops: CDR1 MNHEY, CDR2 SMNVEV (reference sequence). CDR3 amino acids: CASSRLSPTGTGELFF. The CDR3 DNA reads as TGTGCCAGCAGTCGGCTTAGCCCAACGGGGACCGGGGAGCTGTTTTTT.

This chain connects TRBV5-4 to TRBJ2-3, with TRBD2 matching 10 bases. The CDR3 spans 17 residues. From germline, CDR1 is SGHNT and CDR2 YYREEE (reference sequence). Germline trimming cut 4 bases from V and 8 bases from J; bases unmatched to any gene: 16. The CDR3 nucleotides are TGTGCCAGCAGCCCCCAGACGGAGCGGGGGGGGGCGGGTACGCAGTATTTT. Amino acids: CASSPQTERGGAGTQYF.

CDR3 nucleotide sequence: TGTGCCAGCAGTTTCGTCCTGAACACCGGGGAGCTGTTTTTT. Translation: CASSFVLNTGELFF. The chain links TRBV27 to TRBJ2-2; no reliable D call. The CDR3 spans 14 residues. Trimming shortened V by 3 bases and J by 1 base, and 6 bases separated the two germline ends. Germline-derived CDR1 and CDR2 are MNHEY and SMNVEV (reference sequence).

A note on this clone: The junction differs from germline at one of its ends, possibly a read error. V is TRBV19 and J is TRBJ1-5; D not resolved. The CDR3 has 13 amino acids. CDR1 and CDR2 (germline): LNHDA, SQIVND (reference sequence). The CDR3 DNA reads as TGTGCCAGTCGTATCCATAGCAATCAGCCCCAGCATTTT. Protein sequence: CASRIHSNQPQHF. The full variable domain, rest sourced from reference TRBV19 and TRBJ1-5, is DGGITQSPKYLFRKEGQNVTLSCEQNLNHDAMYWYRQDPGQGLRLIYYSQIVNDFQKGDIAEGYSVSREKKESFPLTVTSAQKNPTAFYLCASRIHSNQPQHFGDGTRLSIL.

The rearrangement uses TRBV19 and TRBJ2-5; 8 positions match TRBD1. The germline V gene has CDR1 LNHDA and CDR2 SQIVND (reference sequence). The CDR3 contains 14 residues. V lost 5 bases, J lost 4 bases, and 6 bases stayed unmatched. CDR3 DNA sequence: TGTGCCAGTAGTGCCCCCGGGACAGGAGAGACCCAGTACTTC. Encoded protein: CASSAPGTGETQYF.

The genes are TRBV19 and TRBJ1-5; the match to TRBD1 covers 9 bases. This CDR3 is 16 amino acids long. V shed 7 bases, J shed 0 bases, and the junction held 7 bases outside the gene matches. Germline V gives CDR1 LNHDA, CDR2 SQIVND (reference sequence). CDR3 sequence reads: CASNDRGAYSNQPQHF. CDR3 sequence (DNA): TGTGCCAGTAATGACAGGGGGGCCTATAGCAATCAGCCCCAGCATTTT.

A single count supports this clone. V is TRBV28 and J is TRBJ1-6; D ambiguous. Germline-derived CDR1 and CDR2 are MDHEN and SYDVKM. Deletions cut 5 bases from V and 0 bases from J, with 5 bases between. The CDR3 is made up of 14 amino acids. The CDR3 loop reads CASSAGSYNSPLHF. The CDR3, as DNA: TGTGCCAGCAGTGCGGGCTCCTATAATTCACCCCTCCACTTT.

The DNA for the CDR3 is TGTGCCAGTAGTATGGCCGGGACTAGCGGTAGTAATGAGCAGTTCTTC. This encodes CASSMAGTSGSNEQFF. The chain is built from TRBV19 and TRBJ2-1, with 11 bases matching TRBD2. The CDR3 covers 16 residues. The trim removed 3 bases at V and 7 bases at J, leaving 8 bases unmatched. The V gene's germline CDR1 is LNHDA and CDR2 SQIVND (reference sequence).

The chain is built from TRBV5-1 and TRBJ2-3; 9 positions match TRBD2. CDR1 is SGHRS and CDR2 is YFSETQ in the germline V gene. The CDR3 spans 15 residues. The junction had 6 bases not matched to a gene; V was cut back by 4 bases and J by 3 bases. CDR3 loop: CASSPWTSVTDTQYF. The DNA for the CDR3 is TGCGCCAGCAGCCCCTGGACTAGCGTAACAGATACGCAGTATTTT.

The CDR3 region is CASSPSPGRINEQFF. Written as DNA, the CDR3 is TGTGCCAGCAGCCCCTCCCCCGGGAGGATCAATGAGCAGTTCTTC. The chain recombines TRBV9 with TRBJ2-1, with TRBD2 matching 7 bases. The CDR3 is made up of 15 amino acids. With V trimmed by 4 bases and J by 6 bases, 10 bases remained unmatched. CDR1 is SGDLS and CDR2 is YYNGEE in the germline V gene.

The J gene is TRBJ2-3, the V gene TRBV10-3, with 8 bases matching TRBD2. J was trimmed by 6 bases and V by 9 bases; bases with no gene match: 5. The CDR3 runs 12 residues. From germline, CDR1 is ENHRY and CDR2 SYGVKD. In DNA form, the CDR3 reads TGTGCCATATCGGGGGGGCCGGATACGCAGTATTTT. Translating it yields CAISGGPDTQYF.

V and J are TRBV20-1 and TRBJ1-2; D is ambiguous. Trimming removed 3 bases at V and 4 bases at J, with 6 bases between. Germline V gene sequence: CDR1 DFQATT, CDR2 SNEGSKA (reference sequence). The CDR3 contains 11 residues. This CDR3 is CSASEAYGYTF. The CDR3 DNA sequence: TGCAGTGCTAGTGAAGCCTATGGCTACACCTTC.

The rearrangement links TRBV5-1 to TRBJ2-7; TRBD1 might be the D (6 bases). The CDR3 consists of 14 residues. The germline V gene has CDR1 SGHRS and CDR2 YFSETQ. V lost 1 base and J 2 bases, leaving 10 bases between the germline ends. The CDR3 here is CASSLNRATYEQYF. The CDR3 coding sequence is TGCGCCAGCAGCTTGAACAGGGCCACCTACGAGCAGTACTTC.

The chain employs TRBV21-1 and TRBJ1-5; the table's D call of TRBD1 was not tested on the DNA. TRBV21-1 is tagged as a pseudogene. The CDR3 has 19 residues. The CDR3: CASSKANRDRPITAQPQHF. The CDR3 DNA reads as TGTGCCAGCAGCAAAGCCAACCGGGACAGACCTATTACGGCTCAGCCCCAGCATTTT.

The chain carries TRBV28 and TRBJ2-2; possible D gene TRBD2, 5 bases. Per the germline V gene, CDR1 is MDHEN and CDR2 is SYDVKM. The CDR3 spans 15 residues. V was pared by 7 bases and J by 0 bases, with 12 bases between. The CDR3 loop is CASKEDFANTGELFF. CDR3 coding DNA: TGTGCCAGCAAGGAGGACTTCGCGAACACCGGGGAGCTGTTTTTT.

This clone has only one observation. The gene calls are TRBV5-1 and TRBJ2-5; TRBD2 agrees at 16 bases. The germline gives CDR1 SGHRS, CDR2 YFSETQ. After removal of 3 bases from V and 5 bases from J, the junction contained 7 bases not matched to a gene. The CDR3 extends over 17 amino acids. CDR3 DNA sequence: TGCGCCAGCAGCTCCGGGACTAGCGGGGGGGCACAGGAGACCCAGTACTTC. Its protein is CASSSGTSGGAQETQYF.

The chain combines TRBV28 with TRBJ2-3; unclear D gene. This CDR3 is 15 amino acids long. V lost 6 bases and J 2 bases, leaving 15 bases between the germline ends. Germline assignment: CDR1 MDHEN and CDR2 SYDVKM. CDR3 DNA sequence: TGTGCCAGCAGCCCACCCCATGGCACCACAGATACGCAGTATTTT. This sequence encodes CASSPPHGTTDTQYF.